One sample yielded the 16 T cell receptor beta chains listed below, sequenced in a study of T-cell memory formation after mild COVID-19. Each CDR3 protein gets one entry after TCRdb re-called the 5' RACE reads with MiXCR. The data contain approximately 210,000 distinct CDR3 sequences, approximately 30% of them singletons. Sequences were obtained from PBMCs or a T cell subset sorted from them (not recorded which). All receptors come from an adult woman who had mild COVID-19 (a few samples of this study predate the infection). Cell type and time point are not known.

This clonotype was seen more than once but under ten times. This CDR3 reads CASSPSPRSGLTEQYF. Written as DNA, the CDR3 is TGTGCCAGCAGCCCCAGCCCGAGGTCAGGACTAACCGAGCAGTACTTC. This chain links TRBV5-6 with TRBJ2-7; possibly TRBD2 for D (6 bases). This CDR3 comprises 16 residues. CDR1 is SGHDT and CDR2 is YYEEEE in the germline V gene. With 4 bases removed from V and 6 bases from J, the gap between germline ends came to 23 bases.

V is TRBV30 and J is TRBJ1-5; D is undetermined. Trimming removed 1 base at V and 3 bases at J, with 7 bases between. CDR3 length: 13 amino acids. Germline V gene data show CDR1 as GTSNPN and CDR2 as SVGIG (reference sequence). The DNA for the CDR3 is TGTGCCTGGAGTGGGCAGACCAATCAGCCCCAGCATTTT. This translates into CAWSGQTNQPQHF.

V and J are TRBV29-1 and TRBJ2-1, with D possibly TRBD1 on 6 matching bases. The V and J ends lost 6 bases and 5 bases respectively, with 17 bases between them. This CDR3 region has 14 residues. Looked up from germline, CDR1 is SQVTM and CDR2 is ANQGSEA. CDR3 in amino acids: CSVTGPRGNNEQFF. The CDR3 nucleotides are TGCAGCGTCACCGGCCCCAGGGGTAACAATGAGCAGTTCTTC.

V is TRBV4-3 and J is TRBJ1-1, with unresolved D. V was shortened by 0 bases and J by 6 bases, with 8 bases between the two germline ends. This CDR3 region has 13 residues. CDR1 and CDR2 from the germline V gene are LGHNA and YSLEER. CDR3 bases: TGCGCCAGCAGCCAAGATCTTAGGGCTGAAGCTTTCTTT. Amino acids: CASSQDLRAEAFF.

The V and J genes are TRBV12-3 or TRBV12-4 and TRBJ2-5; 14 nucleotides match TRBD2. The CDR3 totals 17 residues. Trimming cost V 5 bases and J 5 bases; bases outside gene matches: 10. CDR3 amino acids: CASSTGTSGSIWETQYF. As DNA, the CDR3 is TGTGCCAGCAGTACGGGGACTAGCGGGAGTATCTGGGAGACCCAGTACTTC.

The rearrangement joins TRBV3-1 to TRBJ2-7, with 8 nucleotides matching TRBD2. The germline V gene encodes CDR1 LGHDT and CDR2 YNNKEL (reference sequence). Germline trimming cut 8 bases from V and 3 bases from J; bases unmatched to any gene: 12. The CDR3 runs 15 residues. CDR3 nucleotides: TGTGCCAGCGGCACGTGGTCTAGCGGGTACTACGAGCAGTACTTC. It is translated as CASGTWSSGYYEQYF.

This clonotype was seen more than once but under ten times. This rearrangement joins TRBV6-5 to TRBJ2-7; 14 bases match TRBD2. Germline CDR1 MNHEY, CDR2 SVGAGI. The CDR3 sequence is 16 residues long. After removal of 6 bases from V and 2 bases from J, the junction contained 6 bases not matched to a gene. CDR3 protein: CASREGLAGAAYEQYF. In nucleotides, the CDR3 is TGTGCCAGCAGGGAGGGACTAGCGGGAGCCGCCTACGAGCAGTACTTC.

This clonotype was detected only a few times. DNA for the CDR3: TGCGCCAGCAGCTTGGCCCTAAGCACAGATACGCAGTATTTT. This translates into CASSLALSTDTQYF. The chain employs TRBV5-1 and TRBJ2-3; no reliable D call. Looked up from germline, CDR1 is SGHRS and CDR2 is YFSETQ. Deletions cut 0 bases from V and 0 bases from J, with 5 bases between. The CDR3 totals 14 residues.

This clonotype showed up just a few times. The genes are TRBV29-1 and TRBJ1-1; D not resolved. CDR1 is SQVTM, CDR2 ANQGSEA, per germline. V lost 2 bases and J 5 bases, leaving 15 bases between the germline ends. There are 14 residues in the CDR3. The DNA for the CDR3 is TGCAGCGTTGAACCGCCCGCGAGGAAGACTGAAGCTTTCTTT. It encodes CSVEPPARKTEAFF.

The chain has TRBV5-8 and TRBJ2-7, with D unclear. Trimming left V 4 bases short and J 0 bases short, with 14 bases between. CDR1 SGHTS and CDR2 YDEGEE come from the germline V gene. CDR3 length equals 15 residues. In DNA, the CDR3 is TGTGCCAGCAGCGGTGGGCTGGGTAGCTCCTACGAGCAGTACTTC. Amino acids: CASSGGLGSSYEQYF. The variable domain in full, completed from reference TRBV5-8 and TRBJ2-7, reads EAGVTQSPTHLIKTRGQQATLRCSPISGHTSVYWYQQALGLGLQFLLWYDEGEERNRGNFPPRFSGRQFPNYSSELNVNALELEDSALYLCASSGGLGSSYEQYFGPGTRLTVT.

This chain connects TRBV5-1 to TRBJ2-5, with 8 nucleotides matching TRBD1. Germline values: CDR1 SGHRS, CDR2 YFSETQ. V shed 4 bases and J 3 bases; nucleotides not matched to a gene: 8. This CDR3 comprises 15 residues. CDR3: CASSKGDRPKETQYF. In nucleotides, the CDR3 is TGCGCCAGCAGCAAGGGGGACAGGCCAAAAGAGACCCAGTACTTC.

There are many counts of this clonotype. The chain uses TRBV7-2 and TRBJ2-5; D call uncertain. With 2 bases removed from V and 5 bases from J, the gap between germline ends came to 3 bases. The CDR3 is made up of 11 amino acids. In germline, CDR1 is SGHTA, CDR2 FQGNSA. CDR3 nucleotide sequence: TGTGCCAGCAGCTTATGGGAGACCCAGTACTTC. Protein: CASSLWETQYF.

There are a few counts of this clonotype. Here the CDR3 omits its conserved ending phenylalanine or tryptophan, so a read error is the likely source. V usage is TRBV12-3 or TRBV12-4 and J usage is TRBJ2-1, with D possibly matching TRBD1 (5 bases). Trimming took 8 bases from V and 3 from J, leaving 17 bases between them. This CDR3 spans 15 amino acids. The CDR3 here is CASGAQGWDYNEQFL. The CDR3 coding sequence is TGTGCCAGCGGAGCTCAGGGCTGGGACTACAATGAGCAGTTCCTC.

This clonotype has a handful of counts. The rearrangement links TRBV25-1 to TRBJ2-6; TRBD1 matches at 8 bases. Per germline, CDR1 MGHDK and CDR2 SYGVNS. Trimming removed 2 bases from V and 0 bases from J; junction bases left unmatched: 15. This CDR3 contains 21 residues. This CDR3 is CASSEEKNGTGRSSGANVLTF. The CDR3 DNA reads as TGTGCCAGCAGTGAAGAAAAAAACGGGACAGGACGAAGCTCTGGGGCCAACGTCCTGACTTTC.

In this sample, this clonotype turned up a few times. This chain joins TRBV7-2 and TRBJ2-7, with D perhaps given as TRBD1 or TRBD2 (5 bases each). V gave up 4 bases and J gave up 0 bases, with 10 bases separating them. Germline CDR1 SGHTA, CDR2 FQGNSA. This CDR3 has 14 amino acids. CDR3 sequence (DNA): TGTGCCAGCAGCTCGGGACCGAGCTCCTACGAGCAGTACTTC. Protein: CASSSGPSSYEQYF.

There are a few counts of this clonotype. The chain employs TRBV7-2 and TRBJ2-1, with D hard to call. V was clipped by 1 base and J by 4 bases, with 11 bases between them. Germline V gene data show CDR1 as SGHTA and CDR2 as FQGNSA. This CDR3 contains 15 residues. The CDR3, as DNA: TGTGCCAGCAGCTTAGACAGTCTCCAATACAATGAGCAGTTCTTC. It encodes CASSLDSLQYNEQFF.